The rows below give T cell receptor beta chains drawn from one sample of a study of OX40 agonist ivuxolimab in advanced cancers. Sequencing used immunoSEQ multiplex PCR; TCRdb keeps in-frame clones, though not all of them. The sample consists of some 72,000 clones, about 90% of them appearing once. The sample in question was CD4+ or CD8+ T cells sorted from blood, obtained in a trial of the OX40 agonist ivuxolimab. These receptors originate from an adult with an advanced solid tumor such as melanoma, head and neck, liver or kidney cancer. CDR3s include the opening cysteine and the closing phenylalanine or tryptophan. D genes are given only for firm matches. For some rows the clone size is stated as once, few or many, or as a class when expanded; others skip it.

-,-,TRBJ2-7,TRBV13,TGTGCCAGCAGCTCGGTCCCTTACGAGCAGTACTTC,CASSSVPYEQYF
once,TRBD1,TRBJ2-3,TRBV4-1,TGCGCCAGCAGCAGCACAGGGGGCGACGTGTTTCCGTATTTT,CASSSTGGDVFPYF
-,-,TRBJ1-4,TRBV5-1,TGCGCCAGCAGCTTGGCGGGGCAGGGGTATCATGATAGTGAAAAACTGTTTTTT,CASSLAGQGYHDSEKLFF
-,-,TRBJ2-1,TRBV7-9,TGTGCCAGCAGCTTAGTGGTCAATGAGCAGTTCTTC,CASSLVVNEQFF
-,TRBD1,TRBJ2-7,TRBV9,TGTGCCAGCAGCGTAGCGCCAACAGGGGGCTACGAGCAGTACTTC,CASSVAPTGGYEQYF
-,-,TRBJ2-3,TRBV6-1,TGTGCCAGCAGTGGGTCCATGGGATTCACAGATACGCAGTATTTT,CASSGSMGFTDTQYF
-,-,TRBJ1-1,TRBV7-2,TGTGCCAGCAGCTTGAACAGGCTGATGAACACTGAAGCTTTCTTT,CASSLNRLMNTEAFF
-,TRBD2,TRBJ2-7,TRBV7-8,TGTGCCAGCAGCTCCGCGGGGGTTAGCTACGAGCAGTACTTC,CASSSAGVSYEQYF
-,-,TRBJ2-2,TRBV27,TGTGCCAGCAGTATCTCGACTGCCCCGGAGTACGCCGGGGAGCTGTTTTTT,CASSISTAPEYAGELFF
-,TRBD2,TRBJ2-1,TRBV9,TGTGCCAGCAGCGTAGACCCTGGCGGGGGGCCGTACAATGAGCAGTTCTTC,CASSVDPGGGPYNEQFF
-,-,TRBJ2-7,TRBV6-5,TGTGCCAGCAGCCACCAGACACTATATTCCTACGAGCAGTACTTC,CASSHQTLYSYEQYF